These 2 T cell receptor beta chains were all obtained from the same sample, sequenced in a study of Ad26.COV2.S vaccination and SARS-CoV-2 variants. Treatment in this sample: 15 to 20 received Ad26.COV2.S at low or high dose, single or two shots; a few received placebo; per-sample allocation not given. It was on day 63 after the first vaccine or placebo injection that samples were taken. Some clones are missing from TCRdb's copy, which holds only in-frame ones; the method was immunoSEQ multiplex PCR. Of 300,000 to 350,000 clones in the sample, around four fifths were seen once. The specimen comprised peripheral blood, sampled in a trial of Ad26.COV2.S vaccine versus placebo. These receptors all stem from a person between 18 and 65 years old who received the Ad26.COV2.S COVID-19 vaccine or a placebo.

This clone showed up just a few times. The CDR3, as DNA: TGCGCCAGCAGCCCGCCAGGGGGACCCCGGAACACTGAAGCTTTCTTT. Its protein is CASSPPGGPRNTEAFF. The genes are TRBV5-1 and TRBJ1-1, with 7 bases fitting TRBD1. The V and J ends lost 4 bases and 1 base, in that order; junction bases with no gene match: 10. There are 16 residues in the CDR3. Germline V gene data show CDR1 as SGHRS and CDR2 as YFSETQ.

This chain links TRBV5-1 with TRBJ2-3; 7 bases agree with TRBD2. Germline trimming cut 2 bases from V and 1 base from J; bases unmatched to any gene: 4. The CDR3 consists of 15 residues. Germline CDR1 SGHRS, CDR2 YFSETQ. This chain's CDR3 is CASSFSTSGTDTQYF. DNA for the CDR3: TGCGCCAGCAGCTTTAGCACTAGCGGCACAGATACGCAGTATTTT.